These 16 T cell receptor beta chains were all obtained from the same sample, sequenced in a study of T cell responses to AZD1222 COVID-19 vaccine. Clones were read by immunoSEQ multiplex PCR, and TCRdb kept only the in-frame ones, dropping some. This sample has 140,000 to 150,000 clones, with 70% to 90% found just once. Sequenced here: peripheral blood, sampled on day 0 of AZD1222 vaccination. Receptor source: an adult in good health.

The V gene is TRBV7-9, the J gene TRBJ1-5; 8 bases line up with TRBD1. Germline trimming cut 5 bases from V and 7 bases from J; bases unmatched to any gene: 19. Germline V gene sequence: CDR1 SEHNR, CDR2 FQNEAQ (reference sequence). The length of the CDR3 is 18 residues. CDR3 coding DNA: TGTGCCAGCAGCGGGGTTCTAGACAGGGGAGAATTTGGGCAGCCCCAGCATTTT. Translated: CASSGVLDRGEFGQPQHF. Complete variable domain (other parts from reference TRBV7-9 and TRBJ1-5): DTGVSQNPRHKITKRGQNVTFRCDPISEHNRLYWYRQTLGQGPEFLTYFQNEAQLEKSRLLSDRFSAERPKGSFSTLEIQRTEQGDSAMYLCASSGVLDRGEFGQPQHFGDGTRLSIL.

The V call is TRBV10-2, the J call TRBJ2-1; 7 bases agree with TRBD2. Germline values: CDR1 WSHSY, CDR2 SAAADI. The CDR3 runs 15 residues. J was trimmed by 6 bases and V by 6 bases; bases with no gene match: 11. This CDR3 reads CASRPWLAESNEQFF. The CDR3 DNA reads as TGCGCCAGCAGGCCCTGGCTAGCGGAGTCCAATGAGCAGTTCTTC.

The gene calls are TRBV15 and TRBJ2-1; TRBD2 matches 7 bases. This CDR3 spans 19 amino acids. V lost 0 bases to trimming and J lost 1 base; unmatched junction nucleotides: 12. The germline V gene has CDR1 LNHNV and CDR2 YYDKDF (reference sequence). This CDR3 is CATSREVLVAGLSYNEQFF. DNA of the CDR3: TGTGCCACCAGCAGAGAGGTCCTTGTAGCGGGCCTATCCTACAATGAGCAGTTCTTC.

The chain has TRBV12-3 or TRBV12-4 and TRBJ1-1; D is unresolved. The V end lost 3 bases, the J end lost 1 base, and 6 bases lay between the germline ends. This CDR3 is built from 13 residues. The chain's CDR3 is CASSFVENTEAFF. The DNA for the CDR3 is TGTGCCAGCAGTTTTGTGGAGAACACTGAAGCTTTCTTT.

This chain connects TRBV30 to TRBJ1-3; D is perhaps TRBD1 (6 bases). V lost 2 bases and J 6 bases, leaving 11 bases between the germline ends. The germline CDR1 and CDR2 sequences are GTSNPN and SVGIG (reference sequence). The CDR3 loop spans 13 amino acids. CDR3 coding DNA: TGTGCCTGGAGTCGGGACACTTTAAACACCATATATTTT. The encoded protein is CAWSRDTLNTIYF.

V usage is TRBV12-3 or TRBV12-4 and J usage is TRBJ2-7; 8 bases line up with TRBD1. After removal of 3 bases from V and 6 bases from J, the junction contained 4 bases not matched to a gene. This CDR3 has 13 residues. The CDR3 coding sequence is TGTGCCAGCAGTTTTAGGACAGGGACCGAGCAGTACTTC. It codes for CASSFRTGTEQYF.

The V and J genes are TRBV14 and TRBJ2-3; possible D gene TRBD1, 5 bases. Germline assignment: CDR1 SGHDN and CDR2 FVKESK. Trimming pared 0 bases from V and 6 bases from J, leaving 16 bases between. The CDR3 is 16 residues long. CDR3 residues: CASSQDKGVRMDTQYF. CDR3 nucleotide sequence: TGTGCCAGCAGCCAAGACAAAGGGGTTAGGATGGATACGCAGTATTTT.

This clone has only a few counts. The J gene is TRBJ2-5, the V gene TRBV20-1; D gene uncertain. CDR1 and CDR2 (germline): DFQATT, SNEGSKA (reference sequence). V was shortened by 2 bases and J by 5 bases, with 6 bases between the two germline ends. This CDR3 comprises 11 residues. The CDR3 sequence: CSARPTETQYF. The DNA of the CDR3 is TGCAGTGCTAGACCTACTGAGACCCAGTACTTC.

The V and J genes are TRBV7-8 and TRBJ2-2; D unresolved. Germline CDR1 reads SGHVS; CDR2 reads FQNEAQ. CDR3 length equals 13 residues. V lost 3 bases and J 1 base, leaving 3 bases between the germline ends. The CDR3 DNA sequence: TGTGCCAGCAGCTTGGGGAACACCGGGGAGCTGTTTTTT. Protein: CASSLGNTGELFF.

The chain couples TRBV4-1 to TRBJ1-1; maybe TRBD1 (6 bases). Germline-derived CDR1 and CDR2 are MGHRA and YSYEKL. V lost 3 bases to trimming and J lost 0 bases, with 11 bases between them. There are 15 residues in the CDR3. CDR3: CASSQLGTLNTEAFF. DNA for the CDR3: TGCGCCAGCAGCCAGCTTGGGACACTGAACACTGAAGCTTTCTTT.

The rearrangement joins TRBV3-1 (or the pseudogene TRBV3-2) to TRBJ2-1; 10 bases are shared with TRBD2. Germline-derived CDR1 and CDR2 are LGHDT and YNNKEL (reference sequence). Germline trimming cut 5 bases from V and 5 bases from J; bases unmatched to any gene: 21. The CDR3 has 20 amino acids. The CDR3 region is CASSYRAKSISGGLNNEQFF. DNA of the CDR3: TGTGCCAGCAGCTACCGAGCCAAGAGCATTAGCGGGGGGTTGAACAATGAGCAGTTCTTC.

This chain joins TRBV18 and TRBJ2-7, with 9 bases identical to TRBD1. CDR1 and CDR2 from the germline V gene are KGHSH and LQKENI. This CDR3 region has 15 residues. J lost 3 bases, V lost 3 bases, and 6 bases had no gene match. The CDR3: CASSPGTGWGYEQYF. DNA for the CDR3: TGTGCCAGCTCACCTGGGACAGGGTGGGGCTACGAGCAGTACTTC.

The chain combines TRBV19 with TRBJ2-1, with unresolved D. The CDR3 has 15 amino acids. The germline V gene encodes CDR1 LNHDA and CDR2 SQIVND (reference sequence). V shed 4 bases and J shed 0 bases, with 10 bases lying between them. The CDR3 loop is CASSRTRSSYNEQFF. The CDR3 bases are TGTGCCAGTAGTAGGACCCGTAGCTCCTACAATGAGCAGTTCTTC.

The chain is built from TRBV7-9 and TRBJ2-3; unclear D gene. CDR1 and CDR2 from the germline V gene are SEHNR and FQNEAQ (reference sequence). Trimming left V 0 bases short and J 5 bases short, with 9 bases between. The CDR3 is made up of 14 amino acids. Here the CDR3 reads CASSLASGEDTQYF. DNA of the CDR3: TGTGCCAGCAGCTTAGCGTCCGGCGAAGATACGCAGTATTTT.

The chain couples TRBV18 to TRBJ2-7; possible D gene TRBD1, 6 bases. Germline CDR1 KGHSH, CDR2 LQKENI. This CDR3 region has 12 residues. Trimming took 6 bases from V and 3 from J, leaving 9 bases between them. CDR3 amino acids: CASSGQHYEQYF. The DNA for the CDR3 is TGTGCCAGCTCCGGACAGCACTACGAGCAGTACTTC.

The chain joins TRBV29-1 to TRBJ2-7; 8 nucleotides agree with TRBD1. CDR3 size: 14 residues. The V segment lost 6 bases and the J segment 3 bases; nucleotides outside the gene matches: 10. CDR1 and CDR2 from the germline V gene are SQVTM and ANQGSEA. The CDR3 coding sequence is TGCAGCGTGCGGACAGGGTTGACGGTCTACGAGCAGTACTTC. Encoded protein: CSVRTGLTVYEQYF.